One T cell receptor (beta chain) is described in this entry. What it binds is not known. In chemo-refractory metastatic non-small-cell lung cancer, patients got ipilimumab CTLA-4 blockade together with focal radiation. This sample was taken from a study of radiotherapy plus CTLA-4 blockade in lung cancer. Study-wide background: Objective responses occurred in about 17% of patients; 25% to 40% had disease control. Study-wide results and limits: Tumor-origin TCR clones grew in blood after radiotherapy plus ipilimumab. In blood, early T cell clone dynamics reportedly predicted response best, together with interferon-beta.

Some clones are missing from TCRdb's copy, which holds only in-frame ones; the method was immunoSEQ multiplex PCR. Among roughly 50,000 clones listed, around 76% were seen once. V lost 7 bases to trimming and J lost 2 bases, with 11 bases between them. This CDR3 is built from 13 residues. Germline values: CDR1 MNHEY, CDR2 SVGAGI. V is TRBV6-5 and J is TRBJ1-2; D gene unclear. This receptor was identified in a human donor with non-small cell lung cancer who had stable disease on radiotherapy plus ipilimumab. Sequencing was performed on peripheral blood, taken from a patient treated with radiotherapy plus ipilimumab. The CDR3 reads CASTLGSNYGYTF. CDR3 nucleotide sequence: TGTGCCAGCACCCTCGGGTCGAACTATGGCTACACCTTC.